The rows below give T cell receptor beta chains drawn from one sample of a study of blood T cell repertoires in COVID-19. Sequencing was performed with immunoSEQ multiplex PCR; in TCRdb, only in-frame clones are kept and a portion is missing. The sample shows around 250,000 clones, 70% to 90% of them seen only once. The specimen sequenced was PBMCs or T cells enriched from blood (not recorded which). The receptors here all came from a man aged 45 to 65 who had been exposed to COVID-19. Each CDR3 is given with its conserved first and last residue. D genes are given only for firm matches. The listing skips clone size in some rows; elsewhere it reads once, few, many or a size class.

v_call: TRBV9
j_call: TRBJ2-1
clone_size: .
d_call: .
cdr3_aa: CASSSWVAGSYNEQFF
cdr3_nt: TGTGCCAGCAGCTCCTGGGTGGCGGGAAGCTACAATGAGCAGTTCTTC

v_call: TRBV12-3/TRBV12-4
j_call: TRBJ1-5
clone_size: .
d_call: .
cdr3_aa: CASSLQGSLDF
cdr3_nt: TGTGCCAGCAGTTTACAGGGGTCTTTGGATTTT

v_call: TRBV5-4
j_call: TRBJ2-3
clone_size: .
d_call: TRBD1
cdr3_aa: CASSQDGQGTTDTQYF
cdr3_nt: TGTGCCAGCAGCCAGGACGGACAGGGGACCACAGATACGCAGTATTTT

v_call: TRBV20-1
j_call: TRBJ2-2
clone_size: .
d_call: .
cdr3_aa: CSASYREGTGELFF
cdr3_nt: TGCAGTGCTAGTTACAGGGAGGGCACCGGGGAGCTGTTTTTT

v_call: TRBV6-6
j_call: TRBJ2-2
clone_size: .
d_call: TRBD1
cdr3_aa: CASRWGQGNTGELFF
cdr3_nt: TGTGCCAGCAGATGGGGACAGGGGAACACCGGGGAGCTGTTTTTT

v_call: TRBV5-1
j_call: TRBJ2-1
clone_size: once
d_call: TRBD1
cdr3_aa: CASYTTGDSYNEQFF
cdr3_nt: TGCGCCAGCTATACCACAGGGGACTCCTACAATGAGCAGTTCTTC

v_call: TRBV24-1
j_call: TRBJ2-1
clone_size: .
d_call: TRBD2
cdr3_aa: CATSDSTSGAYNEQFF
cdr3_nt: TGTGCCACCAGTGACTCGACTAGCGGGGCCTACAATGAGCAGTTCTTC

v_call: TRBV2
j_call: TRBJ2-2
clone_size: .
d_call: .
cdr3_aa: CASSIDRRATGELFF
cdr3_nt: TGTGCCAGCAGTATCGACAGGCGAGCCACCGGGGAGCTGTTTTTT

v_call: TRBV6-1
j_call: TRBJ1-2
clone_size: few
d_call: .
cdr3_aa: CASSETDRGDGYTF
cdr3_nt: TGTGCCAGCAGTGAAACTGATCGGGGGGATGGCTACACCTTC

v_call: TRBV28
j_call: TRBJ2-3
clone_size: .
d_call: TRBD2
cdr3_aa: CASRSRLAGDPDTQYF
cdr3_nt: TGTGCCAGCAGGAGTAGACTAGCGGGGGACCCAGATACGCAGTATTTT

v_call: TRBV5-4
j_call: TRBJ1-3
clone_size: .
d_call: .
cdr3_aa: CASSLAGGGTPSGNTIYF
cdr3_nt: TGTGCCAGCAGCTTGGCGGGGGGGGGAACTCCCTCTGGAAACACCATATATTTT

v_call: TRBV27
j_call: TRBJ1-1
clone_size: .
d_call: TRBD1
cdr3_aa: CASSQRQGRITEAFF
cdr3_nt: TGTGCCAGCAGTCAAAGACAGGGGAGGATCACTGAAGCTTTCTTT

v_call: TRBV28
j_call: TRBJ1-1
clone_size: .
d_call: .
cdr3_aa: CASSIQGGRSEAFF
cdr3_nt: TGTGCCAGCAGTATCCAGGGTGGAAGGTCTGAAGCTTTCTTT

v_call: TRBV18
j_call: TRBJ2-5
clone_size: .
d_call: TRBD1
cdr3_aa: CASSPTTGGKETQYF
cdr3_nt: TGTGCCAGCTCACCAACGACAGGGGGCAAAGAGACCCAGTACTTC

v_call: TRBV15
j_call: TRBJ1-2
clone_size: .
d_call: .
cdr3_aa: CATSSSANYGYTF
cdr3_nt: TGTGCCACCAGCAGTAGTGCAAACTATGGCTACACCTTC

v_call: TRBV12-3/TRBV12-4
j_call: TRBJ1-5
clone_size: .
d_call: .
cdr3_aa: CASSLYLRQPQHF
cdr3_nt: TGTGCCAGCAGTTTGTATTTGCGTCAGCCCCAGCATTTT

v_call: TRBV5-1
j_call: TRBJ2-1
clone_size: .
d_call: TRBD2
cdr3_aa: CASSSTTSGRYNEQFF
cdr3_nt: TGCGCCAGCAGCTCGACGACTAGCGGGAGGTACAATGAGCAGTTCTTC

v_call: TRBV5-6
j_call: TRBJ1-2
clone_size: .
d_call: .
cdr3_aa: CASSLMQGANYGYTF
cdr3_nt: TGTGCCAGCAGCTTGATGCAGGGTGCTAACTATGGCTACACCTTC

v_call: TRBV12-3/TRBV12-4
j_call: TRBJ1-2
clone_size: .
d_call: TRBD1
cdr3_aa: CASSRTGDGYTF
cdr3_nt: TGTGCCAGCAGTCGGACAGGGGATGGCTACACCTTC

v_call: TRBV9
j_call: TRBJ2-3
clone_size: .
d_call: .
cdr3_aa: CASSQRRIDTQYF
cdr3_nt: TGTGCCAGCAGCCAGCGGCGGATCGATACGCAGTATTTT

v_call: TRBV3-1/TRBV3-2
j_call: TRBJ1-2
clone_size: .
d_call: .
cdr3_aa: CASSQWGGELDYGYTF
cdr3_nt: TGTGCCAGCAGCCAATGGGGGGGAGAACTCGACTATGGCTACACCTTC

v_call: TRBV12-3/TRBV12-4
j_call: TRBJ2-5
clone_size: .
d_call: TRBD1
cdr3_aa: CASSLGQGKTQYF
cdr3_nt: TGTGCCAGCAGTTTGGGACAGGGGAAGACCCAGTACTTC

v_call: TRBV24-1
j_call: TRBJ1-2
clone_size: .
d_call: .
cdr3_aa: CATSDFRAGKIYGYTF
cdr3_nt: TGTGCCACCAGTGATTTTCGGGCGGGGAAGATCTATGGCTACACCTTC

v_call: TRBV7-9
j_call: TRBJ2-3
clone_size: .
d_call: TRBD2
cdr3_aa: CAGGSGREDSTDTQYF
cdr3_nt: TGTGCCGGCGGGAGCGGGAGAGAGGATAGCACAGATACGCAGTATTTT

v_call: TRBV6-5
j_call: TRBJ1-6
clone_size: .
d_call: .
cdr3_aa: CASSPIRLGFTPLHF
cdr3_nt: TGTGCCAGCAGCCCCATAAGACTAGGTTTCACACCCCTCCACTTT

v_call: TRBV7-8
j_call: TRBJ1-2
clone_size: once
d_call: .
cdr3_aa: CASSLVPFGVGYTF
cdr3_nt: TGTGCCAGCAGCTTGGTTCCGTTCGGTGTAGGCTACACCTTC

v_call: TRBV5-1
j_call: TRBJ2-5
clone_size: .
d_call: TRBD1
cdr3_aa: CASSGGTGETQYF
cdr3_nt: TGCGCCAGCAGCGGAGGGACAGGGGAGACCCAGTACTTC

v_call: TRBV10-3
j_call: TRBJ2-3
clone_size: .
d_call: .
cdr3_aa: CAISGAPDTQYF
cdr3_nt: TGTGCCATCAGTGGAGCACCCGATACGCAGTATTTT